The 10 T cell receptor beta chains listed next were all sequenced from one sample in a study of blood T cell repertoires in COVID-19 (dated by TCRdb to 2020 to 2022). The library was prepared using the immunoSEQ multiplex PCR assay. The table comes from immuneACCESS by way of TCRdb, which keeps in-frame sequences with V and J called. Part of the clones is missing from these tables; in studies checked, under half for an unresolved V gene and the rest for unknown reasons. The sample table lists some 170,000 clones, more than 75% of them with a count of one. 15% to 20% of the sample belongs to the ten largest clones. Sample: peripheral blood. The receptors come from a man aged 55 to 70 with active or convalescent COVID-19.

V gene TRBV19 combines with J gene TRBJ2-7; 11 nucleotides line up with TRBD2. This CDR3 has 15 amino acids. The germline gives CDR1 LNHDA, CDR2 SQIVND (reference sequence). The trim removed 2 bases at V and 4 bases at J, leaving 4 bases unmatched. As DNA, the CDR3 is TGTGCCAGTAGTATAACTCGACTAGCGGGATACGAGCAGTACTTC. Translation: CASSITRLAGYEQYF.

This clone was seen a few times. The chain combines TRBV7-9 with TRBJ1-4; possible D gene TRBD1, 6 bases. Germline CDR1 is SEHNR and CDR2 is FQNEAQ (reference sequence). The CDR3 runs to 17 residues. Trimming shortened V by 0 bases and J by 0 bases, and 11 bases separated the two germline ends. The DNA for the CDR3 is TGTGCCAGCAGCTTAGCCGGGGGGCCCTCAACTAATGAAAAACTGTTTTTT. As protein: CASSLAGGPSTNEKLFF.

This chain connects TRBV6-5 to TRBJ2-5; possible D gene TRBD2, 6 bases. Trimming removed 4 bases at V and 2 bases at J, with 11 bases between. The CDR3 consists of 14 residues. CDR1 is MNHEY and CDR2 is SVGAGI in the germline V gene. The CDR3 is CASSWRGVQETQYF. In DNA, the CDR3 is TGTGCCAGCAGTTGGAGGGGAGTGCAAGAGACCCAGTACTTC.

The chain joins TRBV18 to TRBJ1-1; D is unresolved. Trimming took off 5 bases at V and 0 bases at J, with 7 bases between the two ends. The CDR3 extends over 13 amino acids. Germline CDR1 reads KGHSH; CDR2 reads LQKENI. CDR3 nucleotides: TGTGCCAGCTCAAATTATCTGAACACTGAAGCTTTCTTT. Its protein is CASSNYLNTEAFF.

This clone was seen just once. V usage is TRBV7-8 and J usage is TRBJ1-1; TRBD1 matches at 8 bases. Germline values: CDR1 SGHVS, CDR2 FQNEAQ. Losses at the gene ends were 6 bases for V and 4 bases for J; bases not matched to a gene: 7. The CDR3 is made up of 14 amino acids. The CDR3 DNA is TGTGCCAGCAGTTCACAGGGGGTCGGCACTGAAGCTTTCTTT. This translates into CASSSQGVGTEAFF.

V gene TRBV10-3 combines with J gene TRBJ2-1; 13 bases map to TRBD2. Germline V gene sequence: CDR1 ENHRY, CDR2 SYGVKD. The CDR3 runs to 15 residues. With V trimmed by 6 bases and J by 4 bases, 3 bases remained unmatched. The CDR3 loop reads CAIRPGLAGYNEQFF. CDR3 nucleotides: TGTGCCATCAGACCGGGACTAGCGGGATACAATGAGCAGTTCTTC.

The chain combines TRBV28 with TRBJ1-4; perhaps TRBD1 as D (5 bases). CDR3 length: 14 amino acids. Germline CDR1 and CDR2: MDHEN and SYDVKM. V was pared by 5 bases and J by 3 bases, with 10 bases between. CDR3 loop: CASSVGGANEKLFF. In DNA form, the CDR3 reads TGTGCCAGCAGTGTCGGGGGGGCTAATGAAAAACTGTTTTTT.

V is TRBV19 and J is TRBJ1-3; D possibly corresponds to TRBD1 (5 bases). The CDR3 is 16 residues long. Trimming cost V 7 bases and J 0 bases, with 16 bases left between them. Germline loops: CDR1 LNHDA, CDR2 SQIVND (reference sequence). Here the CDR3 reads CASNSYTGHSGNTIYF. In DNA form, the CDR3 reads TGTGCCAGTAACTCTTATACAGGACACTCTGGAAACACCATATATTTT.

This chain links TRBV6-5 with TRBJ2-7, with 11 bases lining up with TRBD2. The CDR3 is 14 residues long. Germline V lookup: CDR1 MNHEY, CDR2 SVGAGI. The junction had 0 bases not matched to a gene; V was cut back by 2 bases and J by 3 bases. The CDR3 DNA sequence: TGTGCCAGCAGTTACACTAGCGGGGGCTACGAGCAGTACTTC. It yields the protein CASSYTSGGYEQYF.

The chain uses TRBV5-8 and TRBJ1-6; no reliable D call. The V gene lost 3 bases and the J gene lost 7 bases, with 17 bases spanning the gap. The length of the CDR3 is 16 residues. Germline V gene data show CDR1 as SGHTS and CDR2 as YDEGEE. CDR3 protein: CASSYSWGVGNSPLHF. CDR3 coding DNA: TGTGCCAGCAGCTACTCCTGGGGAGTTGGGAATTCACCCCTCCACTTT.